The sequence of this TCR beta chain was determined in a study of T-cell reconstitution after alpha-beta-depleted transplantation in children. General study findings and limits: The origin of alpha-beta T cells about two months after transplant was reportedly several hundred expanded graft clones. Newly made T cells mostly supplied T-cell counts and diversity one year after transplant. Surviving recipient T cells and thymic progenitors produced the high day-60 TCRbeta diversity seen in some patients.

Worth noting for this clonotype: Its antigen is unknown.

V was clipped by 8 bases and J by 2 bases; unmatched bases: 5. CDR3 length: 13 amino acids. Germline V gene lookup returns CDR1 MNHNS and CDR2 SASEGT. Unique molecular identifiers featured in how the TCRbeta library was prepared. Each CDR3 protein is one row after TCRdb ran MiXCR on the PCR reads. The sample has about 250,000 distinct CDR3 sequences; approximately 24% are singletons. Source: PBMCs, mostly from graft donor cells, taken 360 days after TCRalphabeta/CD19-depleted stem cell transplant. This clonotype was obtained from a female patient younger than 10 who had a stem cell transplant for congenital amegakaryocytic thrombocytopenia, so the T cells may come from the graft donor. This rearrangement joins TRBV6-1 to TRBJ2-7; 8 positions agree with TRBD2. The CDR3: CASGSGSAYEQYF. The CDR3 coding sequence is TGTGCCAGCGGAAGCGGGAGCGCCTACGAGCAGTACTTC.